Here is one TCR beta chain with its context. The specificity of this receptor is unknown. Per-base quality was not reported, and no clone a single base away is much larger than it. The immunoSEQ Assay, a bias-controlled multiplex PCR, was used to amplify TCRbeta CDR3 regions from genomic DNA. As for the original processing: Nucleated cell counts per sample were estimated from amplification of reference gene primers within the assay. Sequence reads were collapsed and filtered to measure the absolute abundance of every unique TCRbeta CDR3 rearrangement. For each sample, productive Simpson clonality was calculated as the square root of Simpson's diversity index over productive rearrangements. TCRdb limited this immuneACCESS table to in-frame rearrangements with V and J called. A share of clones is missing; checked studies link under half to unresolved V genes, and the rest is unexplained. V and J calls and clone size come straight from that table; D and trimming were deduced from the DNA. The sample contains around 450,000 clones, roughly 87% of them found a single time. The top ten clones comprise roughly 0.72% of the sample.

In the prospective study, participants were roughly 18 to 89 years old, resided in around 25 geographic areas of the United States, and were enrolled through a virtual design. To assign participants to cohorts, the prospective study relied on clinical history that participants themselves reported in a screening survey and a study questionnaire. Recovered participants in ImmuneRACE Cohort 3 were defined by two consecutive negative NP/OP PCR tests, clearance by a healthcare professional, or resolution of symptoms. In the prospective study, whole blood, serum and a nasopharyngeal or oropharyngeal swab were collected from each participant by mobile phlebotomists. Over an approximately 2-month period, participants in the prospective study had the option of providing additional blood draws and questionnaires. Blood samples from the prospective study were shipped frozen or at room temperature prior to DNA extraction.

The data were taken from a study of blood T cell repertoires in COVID-19 (dated by TCRdb to 2019 to 2021). Regarding the complete study: Samples from collaborators originated in the United States, Italy and Spain and spanned both the acute and convalescent phases of COVID-19. The material from the prospective study consisted of cDNA or gDNA derived from T cells, B-cell-depleted T cells, or PBMCs. Deeply sampled blood TCRbeta repertoires from subjects exposed to, actively infected with, or recovered from COVID-19 were included in the dataset. A freely available public database, intended as a resource for researchers studying the immune response to SARS-CoV-2, is where the repertoires were released. The samples were drawn from two sources: the first 160 participants of the ongoing ImmuneRACE study, and some 1,300 subjects contributed by 6 global collaborators. The sample metadata nearly always contained a de-identified subject ID, COVID-19 status, age in years and sex. Where available, HLA class I and class II types were obtained from metadata supplied by the sample provider rather than from assay-based typing. The full study reports these points: How much clinical and demographic metadata was included differed by source and by participant, and the metadata was provided uncurated.

The CDR3 sequence holds 15 residues, the cysteine and phenylalanine included. Left in the record is the CDR3 DNA by itself, 45 bases read in frame from the first base. Trimming takes 2 bases off V and 2 bases off J; junction bases not matched to a gene: 5. Looking up the germline V gene yields CDR1 SGHTS and CDR2 YDEGEE. The sample was PBMCs or T cells enriched from blood (not recorded which). The chain employs TRBV5-8 and TRBJ2-5; 8 nucleotides in the junction match TRBD1. The sequence was obtained from a woman under 30 who had recovered from COVID-19. The CDR3 sequence is CASSFQGAQQETQYF. The nucleotide sequence reads as follows: TGTGCCAGCAGCTTCCAGGGGGCGCAACAAGAGACCCAGTACTTC.